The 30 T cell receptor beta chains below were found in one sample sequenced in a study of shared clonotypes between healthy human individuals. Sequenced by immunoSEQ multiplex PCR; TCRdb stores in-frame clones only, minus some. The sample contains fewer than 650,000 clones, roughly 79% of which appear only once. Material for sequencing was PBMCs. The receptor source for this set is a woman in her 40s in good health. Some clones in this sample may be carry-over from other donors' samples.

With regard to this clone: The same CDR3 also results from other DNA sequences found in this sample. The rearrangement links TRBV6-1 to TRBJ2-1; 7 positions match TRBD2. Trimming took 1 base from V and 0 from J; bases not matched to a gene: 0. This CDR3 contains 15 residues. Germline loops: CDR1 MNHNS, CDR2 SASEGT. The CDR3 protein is CASSEGEGSYNEQFF. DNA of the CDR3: TGTGCCAGCAGTGAAGGGGAGGGCTCCTACAATGAGCAGTTCTTC.

The CDR3 sequence is CASHSGGRYNSPLHF. CDR3 DNA: TGTGCCAGCCATTCGGGGGGAAGGTATAATTCACCCCTCCACTTT. The chain recombines TRBV2 with TRBJ1-6, with D maybe TRBD1 (5 bases). Germline-derived CDR1 and CDR2 are SNHLY and FYNNEI. The CDR3 loop spans 15 amino acids. The germline V and J ends were trimmed by 8 bases and 4 bases, with 15 bases remaining between them.

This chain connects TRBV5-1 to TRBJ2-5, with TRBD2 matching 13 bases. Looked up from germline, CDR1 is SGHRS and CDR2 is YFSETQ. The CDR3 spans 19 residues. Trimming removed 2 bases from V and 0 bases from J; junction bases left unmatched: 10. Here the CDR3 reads CASSLRLAGGLPYQETQYF. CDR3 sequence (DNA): TGCGCCAGCAGCTTACGACTAGCGGGAGGACTACCGTACCAAGAGACCCAGTACTTC.

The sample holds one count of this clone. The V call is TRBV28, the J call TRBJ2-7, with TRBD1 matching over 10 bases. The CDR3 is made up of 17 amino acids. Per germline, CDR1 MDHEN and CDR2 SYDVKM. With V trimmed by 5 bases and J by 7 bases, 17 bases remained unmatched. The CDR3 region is CASSRHGGATGGAEQYF. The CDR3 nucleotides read TGTGCCAGCAGTCGACACGGGGGGGCGACAGGGGGCGCTGAGCAGTACTTC.

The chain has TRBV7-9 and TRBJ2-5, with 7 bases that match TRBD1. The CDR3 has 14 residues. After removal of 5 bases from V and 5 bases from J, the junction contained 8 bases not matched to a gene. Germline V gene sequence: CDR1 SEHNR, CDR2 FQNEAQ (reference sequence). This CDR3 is CASSRQGPWETQYF. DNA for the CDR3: TGTGCCAGCAGCAGACAGGGTCCGTGGGAGACCCAGTACTTC.

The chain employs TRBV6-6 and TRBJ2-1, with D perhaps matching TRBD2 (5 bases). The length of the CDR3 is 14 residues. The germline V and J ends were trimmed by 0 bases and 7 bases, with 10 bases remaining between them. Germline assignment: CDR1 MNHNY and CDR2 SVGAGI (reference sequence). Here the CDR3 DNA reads TGTGCCAGCAGTTACTCATCCACGGGAAATGAGCAGTTCTTC. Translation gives CASSYSSTGNEQFF.

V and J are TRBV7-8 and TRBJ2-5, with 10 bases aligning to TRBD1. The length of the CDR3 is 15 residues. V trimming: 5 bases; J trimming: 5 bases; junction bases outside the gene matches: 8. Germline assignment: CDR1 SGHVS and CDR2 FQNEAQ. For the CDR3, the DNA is TGTGCCAGCAGCCACGACAGGGGGCTCGGGGAGACCCAGTACTTC. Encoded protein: CASSHDRGLGETQYF.

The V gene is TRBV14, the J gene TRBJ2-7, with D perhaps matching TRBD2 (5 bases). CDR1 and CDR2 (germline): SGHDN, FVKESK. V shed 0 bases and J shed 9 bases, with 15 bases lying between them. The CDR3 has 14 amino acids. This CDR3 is CASSQEWSAGPQYF. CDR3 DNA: TGTGCCAGCAGCCAAGAGTGGTCGGCGGGCCCGCAGTACTTC.

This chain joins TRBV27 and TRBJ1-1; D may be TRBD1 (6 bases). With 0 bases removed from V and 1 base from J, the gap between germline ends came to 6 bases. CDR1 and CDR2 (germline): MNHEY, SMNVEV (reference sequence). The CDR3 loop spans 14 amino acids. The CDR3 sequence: CASSLSGANTEAFF. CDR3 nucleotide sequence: TGTGCCAGCAGTTTATCGGGGGCGAACACTGAAGCTTTCTTT.

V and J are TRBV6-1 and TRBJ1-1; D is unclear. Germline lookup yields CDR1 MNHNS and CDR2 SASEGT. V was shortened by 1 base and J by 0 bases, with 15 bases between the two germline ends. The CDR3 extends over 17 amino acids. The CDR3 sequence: CASSEGGLFFMNTEAFF. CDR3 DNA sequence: TGTGCCAGCAGTGAAGGAGGGCTCTTCTTCATGAACACTGAAGCTTTCTTT.

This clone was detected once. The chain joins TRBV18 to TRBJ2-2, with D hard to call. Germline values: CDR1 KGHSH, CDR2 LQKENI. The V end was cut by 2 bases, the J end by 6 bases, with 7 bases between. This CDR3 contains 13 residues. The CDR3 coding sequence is TGTGCCAGCTCACCAACAGTTTCCGGGGAGCTGTTTTTT. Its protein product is CASSPTVSGELFF.

The CDR3 here is CASNGGMSSYNEQFF. The CDR3 DNA sequence: TGTGCCAGCAACGGAGGGATGAGCTCCTACAATGAGCAGTTCTTC. V usage is TRBV27 and J usage is TRBJ2-1; D might be TRBD2 (6 bases). Germline V CDR1 and CDR2: MNHEY, SMNVEV (reference sequence). This CDR3 region has 15 residues. Trimming removed 7 bases at V and 0 bases at J, with 13 bases between.

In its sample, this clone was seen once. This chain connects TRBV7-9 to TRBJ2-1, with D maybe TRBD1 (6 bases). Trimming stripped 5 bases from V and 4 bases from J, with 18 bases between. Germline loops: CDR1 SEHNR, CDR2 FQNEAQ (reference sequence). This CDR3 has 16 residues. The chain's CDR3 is CASSRLGQPQYNEQFF. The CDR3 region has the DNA TGTGCCAGCAGCCGACTCGGACAGCCCCAATACAATGAGCAGTTCTTC.

The CDR3 nucleotides read TGTGCCAGTAGTATAAACGGAGCGAATGATCAGCCCCAGCATTTT. It translates to CASSINGANDQPQHF. The V call is TRBV19, the J call TRBJ1-5; no reliable D call. Trimming pared 2 bases from V and 5 bases from J, leaving 13 bases between. CDR1 is LNHDA and CDR2 is SQIVND in the germline V gene (reference sequence). The CDR3 runs 15 residues.

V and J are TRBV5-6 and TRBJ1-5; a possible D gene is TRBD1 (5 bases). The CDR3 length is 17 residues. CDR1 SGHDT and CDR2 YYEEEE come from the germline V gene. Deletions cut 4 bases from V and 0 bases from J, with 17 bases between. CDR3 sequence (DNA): TGTGCCAGCAGCCCTATTAGGGGACGACATAGCAATCAGCCCCAGCATTTT. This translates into CASSPIRGRHSNQPQHF.

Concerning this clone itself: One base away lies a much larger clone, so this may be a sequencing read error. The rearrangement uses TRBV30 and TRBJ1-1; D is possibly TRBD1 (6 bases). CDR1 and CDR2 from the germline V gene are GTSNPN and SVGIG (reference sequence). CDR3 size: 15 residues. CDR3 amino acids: CAWSPRGGAYTGAFF. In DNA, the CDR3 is TGTGCCTGGAGCCCCCGGGGGGGGGCTTATACTGGAGCTTTCTTT.

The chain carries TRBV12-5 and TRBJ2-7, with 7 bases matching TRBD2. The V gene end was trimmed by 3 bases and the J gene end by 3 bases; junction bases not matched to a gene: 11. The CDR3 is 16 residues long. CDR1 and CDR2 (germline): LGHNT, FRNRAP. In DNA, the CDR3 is TGTGCTAGTGGTTTTCCCCTGACTAGCCCCCGCTACGAGCAGTACTTC. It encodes CASGFPLTSPRYEQYF.

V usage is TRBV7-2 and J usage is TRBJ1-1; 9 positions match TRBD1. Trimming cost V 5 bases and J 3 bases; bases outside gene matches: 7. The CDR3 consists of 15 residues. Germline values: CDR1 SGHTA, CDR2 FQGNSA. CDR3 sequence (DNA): TGTGCCAGCAGCACAACAGGGGGCTCGTACACTGAAGCTTTCTTT. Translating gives CASSTTGGSYTEAFF.

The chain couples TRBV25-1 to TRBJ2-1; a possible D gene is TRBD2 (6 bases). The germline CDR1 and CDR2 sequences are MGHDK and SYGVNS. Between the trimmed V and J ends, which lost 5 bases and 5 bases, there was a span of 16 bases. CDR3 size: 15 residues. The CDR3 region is CASSHIGGDHNEQFF. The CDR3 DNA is TGTGCCAGCAGTCATATTGGAGGGGATCACAATGAGCAGTTCTTC.

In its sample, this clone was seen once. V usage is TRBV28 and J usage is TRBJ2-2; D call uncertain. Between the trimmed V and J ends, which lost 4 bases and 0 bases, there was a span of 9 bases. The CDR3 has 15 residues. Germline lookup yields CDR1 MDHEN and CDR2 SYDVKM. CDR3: CASSSRVTNTGELFF. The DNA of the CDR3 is TGTGCCAGCAGTTCTAGGGTGACGAACACCGGGGAGCTGTTTTTT.

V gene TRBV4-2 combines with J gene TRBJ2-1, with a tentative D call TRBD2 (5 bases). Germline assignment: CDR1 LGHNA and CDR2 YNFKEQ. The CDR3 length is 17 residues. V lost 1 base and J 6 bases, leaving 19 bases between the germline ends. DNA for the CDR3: TGTGCCAGCAGCCAAGGCGGGCGACTAAGTGTCCTCAATGAGCAGTTCTTC. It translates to CASSQGGRLSVLNEQFF.

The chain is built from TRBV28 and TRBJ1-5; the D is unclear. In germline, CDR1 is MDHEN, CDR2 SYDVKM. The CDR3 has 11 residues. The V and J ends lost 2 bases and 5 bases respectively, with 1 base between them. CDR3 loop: CASSLDQPQHF. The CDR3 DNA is TGTGCCAGCAGTTTAGATCAGCCCCAGCATTTT.

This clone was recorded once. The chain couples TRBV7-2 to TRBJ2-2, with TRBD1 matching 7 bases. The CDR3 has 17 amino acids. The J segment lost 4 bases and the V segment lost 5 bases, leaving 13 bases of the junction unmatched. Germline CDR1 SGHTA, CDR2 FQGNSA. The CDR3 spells CASSLPKTGSSTGELFF. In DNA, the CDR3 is TGTGCCAGCAGCCTCCCGAAGACAGGGTCGAGCACCGGGGAGCTGTTTTTT.

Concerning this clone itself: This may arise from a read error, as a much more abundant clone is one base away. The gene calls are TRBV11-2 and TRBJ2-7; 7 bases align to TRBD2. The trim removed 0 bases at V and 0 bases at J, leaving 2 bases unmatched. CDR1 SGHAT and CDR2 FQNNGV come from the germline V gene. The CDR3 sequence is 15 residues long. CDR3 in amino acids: CASSLEGGSSYEQYF. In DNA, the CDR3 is TGTGCCAGCAGCTTAGAGGGCGGGAGCTCCTACGAGCAGTACTTC.

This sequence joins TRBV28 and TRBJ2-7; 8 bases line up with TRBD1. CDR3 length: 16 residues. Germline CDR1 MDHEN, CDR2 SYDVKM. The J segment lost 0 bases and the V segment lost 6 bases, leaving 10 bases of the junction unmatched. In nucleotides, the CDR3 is TGTGCCAGCAGCCTATCGACAGGGGAGGTCTCCTACGAGCAGTACTTC. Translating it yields CASSLSTGEVSYEQYF.

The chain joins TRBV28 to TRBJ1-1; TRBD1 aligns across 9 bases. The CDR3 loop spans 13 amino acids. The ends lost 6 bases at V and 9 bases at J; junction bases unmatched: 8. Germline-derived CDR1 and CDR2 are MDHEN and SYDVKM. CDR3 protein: CASRLNRGHQAFF. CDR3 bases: TGTGCCAGCAGGTTGAACAGGGGGCATCAAGCTTTCTTT.

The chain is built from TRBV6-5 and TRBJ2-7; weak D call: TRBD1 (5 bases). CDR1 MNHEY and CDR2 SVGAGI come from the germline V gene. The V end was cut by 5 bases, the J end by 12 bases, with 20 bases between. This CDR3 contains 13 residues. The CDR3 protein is CASSNLADSRVYF. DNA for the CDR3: TGTGCCAGCAGTAACCTTGCCGACAGTCGAGTGTACTTC.

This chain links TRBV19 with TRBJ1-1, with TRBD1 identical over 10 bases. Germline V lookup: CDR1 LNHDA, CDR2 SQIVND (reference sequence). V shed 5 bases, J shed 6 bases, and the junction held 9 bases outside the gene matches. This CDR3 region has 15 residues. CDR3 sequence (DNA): TGTGCCAGTAGTCCACAACGACAGGGGGCTCCTGAAGCTTTCTTT. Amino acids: CASSPQRQGAPEAFF.

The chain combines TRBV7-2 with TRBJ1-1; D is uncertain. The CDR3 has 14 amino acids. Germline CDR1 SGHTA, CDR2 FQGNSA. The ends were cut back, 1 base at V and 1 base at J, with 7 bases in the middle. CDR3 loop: CASSLGVQNTEAFF. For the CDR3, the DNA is TGTGCCAGCAGCTTAGGGGTCCAGAACACTGAAGCTTTCTTT.

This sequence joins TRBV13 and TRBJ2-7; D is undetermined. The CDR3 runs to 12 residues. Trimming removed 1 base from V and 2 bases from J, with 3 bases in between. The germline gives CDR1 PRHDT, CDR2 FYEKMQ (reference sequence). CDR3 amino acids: CASSLDPYEQYF. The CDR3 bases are TGTGCCAGCAGCTTAGATCCCTACGAGCAGTACTTC.